A selection of T cell receptor beta chains follows, all from one sample in a study of T cells in Graves' hyperthyroidism and ophthalmopathy. MiXCR, run by TCRdb on the multiplex PCR reads, gives a single entry per CDR3 protein. The sample has nearly 600,000 distinct CDR3 sequences, approximately 13% seen once. The sample comprised blood. These receptors originate from a woman aged 25 to 39 with Graves' hyperthyroidism that later progressed to Graves' ophthalmopathy. Each CDR3 is given with its conserved first and last residue. Each record gives: D gene, J gene, V gene, clone size, CDR3 protein. The D gene is left open where the match is weak. The size entry is marked missing in some rows and otherwise reads once, few, many or a size class.

>.|TRBJ1-1|TRBV7-8|few
CASSRISGPLNTEAFF
>TRBD2|TRBJ2-5|TRBV20-1|.
CSARELAGAAETQYF
>.|TRBJ2-1|TRBV12-3/TRBV12-4|many
CASKPGVNEQFF
>TRBD1|TRBJ2-1|TRBV5-1|many
CASSWAPGQPLNEQFF
>TRBD1|TRBJ1-1|TRBV20-1|.
CSARKGGGRNTEAFF
>.|TRBJ1-2|TRBV2|many
CASRRTGIEGYTF
>TRBD2|TRBJ2-3|TRBV20-1|many
CSARHSGDPTDTQYF
>.|TRBJ2-7|TRBV20-1|.
CSARVFTEEGWSSEQYF
>.|TRBJ2-2|TRBV19|.
CASSIGGVDTGELFF
>TRBD1|TRBJ2-5|TRBV7-9|many
CAYGTEETQYF
>TRBD2|TRBJ2-5|TRBV27|many
CASSLFPSGGETQYF
>TRBD2|TRBJ2-1|TRBV7-9|.
CASSLEETSGSWGNEQFF
>.|TRBJ2-1|TRBV6-1|many
CASRGSTIYNEQFF
>.|TRBJ1-3|TRBV28|.
CARGVAEYSGNTIYF
>TRBD1|TRBJ1-3|TRBV6-6|many
CASSYRGQGTGNTIYF
>.|TRBJ2-1|TRBV4-2|many
CASSQQGRKIYNEQFF
>TRBD1|TRBJ2-1|TRBV30|many
CAWSEGAWENEQFF
>.|TRBJ2-7|TRBV18|many
CASSPPGKGEYEQYF
>.|TRBJ2-3|TRBV20-1|many
CSAKPLTDTQYF
>.|TRBJ1-4|TRBV10-3|.
CAIRETSNEKLFF
>.|TRBJ1-1|TRBV6-2/TRBV6-3|many
CASSFRENTEAFF
>TRBD2|TRBJ2-7|TRBV20-1|many
CSAVDVAGANSYEQYF
>.|TRBJ2-5|TRBV28|many
CASSATWTARETQYF
>TRBD1|TRBJ1-4|TRBV24-1|.
CATSDSGGPIEKLFF
>TRBD2|TRBJ2-1|TRBV10-2|.
CASRGSGSHHPNEQFF
>.|TRBJ2-1|TRBV6-4|few
CASSASGTLLSEQFF
>.|TRBJ2-7|TRBV20-1|many
CSAMDWSSYEQYF
>.|TRBJ1-1|TRBV12-3/TRBV12-4|many
CASSFVVNTEAFF
>.|TRBJ2-2|TRBV6-5|many
CASSYSDRNTGELFF
>TRBD2|TRBJ2-1|TRBV11-2|many
CASSLGQRESYNEQFF
>.|TRBJ1-5|TRBV13|.
CASSFFWAGDSQPQHF
>TRBD1|TRBJ2-1|TRBV19|few
CASSIPQGASEQFF
>.|TRBJ1-1|TRBV5-1|many
CASSLETYYRVDTEAFF
>.|TRBJ2-3|TRBV20-1|.
CSAMNRVGGDTQYF
>TRBD1|TRBJ1-4|TRBV6-1|many
CASSDHRGSANEKLFF
>.|TRBJ2-1|TRBV3-1|.
CASSRSGAGRWAEQFF